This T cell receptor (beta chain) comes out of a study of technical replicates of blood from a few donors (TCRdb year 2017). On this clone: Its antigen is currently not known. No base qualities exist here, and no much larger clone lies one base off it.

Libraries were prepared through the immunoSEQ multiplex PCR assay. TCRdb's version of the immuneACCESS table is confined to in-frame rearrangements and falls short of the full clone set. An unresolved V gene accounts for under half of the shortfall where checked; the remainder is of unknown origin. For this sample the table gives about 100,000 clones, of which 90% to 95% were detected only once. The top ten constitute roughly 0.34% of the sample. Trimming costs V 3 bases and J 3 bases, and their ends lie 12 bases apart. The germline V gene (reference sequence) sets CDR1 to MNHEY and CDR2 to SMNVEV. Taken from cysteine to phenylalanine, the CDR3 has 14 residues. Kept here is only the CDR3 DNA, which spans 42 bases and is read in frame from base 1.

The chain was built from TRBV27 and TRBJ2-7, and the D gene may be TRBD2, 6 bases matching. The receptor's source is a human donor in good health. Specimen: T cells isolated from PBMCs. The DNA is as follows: TGTGCCAGCAGTTTCGGGGGTCGGCACTACGAGCAGTACTTC. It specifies CASSFGGRHYEQYF.